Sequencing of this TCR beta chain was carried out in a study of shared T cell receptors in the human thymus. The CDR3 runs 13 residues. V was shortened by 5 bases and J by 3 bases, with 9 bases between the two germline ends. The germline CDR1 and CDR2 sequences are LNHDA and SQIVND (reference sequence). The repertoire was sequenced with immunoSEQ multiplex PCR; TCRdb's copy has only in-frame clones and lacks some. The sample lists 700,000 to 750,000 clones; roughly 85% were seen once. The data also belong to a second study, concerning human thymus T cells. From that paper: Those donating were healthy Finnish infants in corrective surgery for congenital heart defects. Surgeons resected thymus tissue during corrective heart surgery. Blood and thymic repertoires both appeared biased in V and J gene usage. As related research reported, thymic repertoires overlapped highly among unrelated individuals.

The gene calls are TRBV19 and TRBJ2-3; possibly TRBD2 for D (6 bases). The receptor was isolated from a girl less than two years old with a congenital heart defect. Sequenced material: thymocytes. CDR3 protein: CASSARGTDTQYF. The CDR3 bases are TGTGCCAGTAGTGCCCGGGGGACAGATACGCAGTATTTT.